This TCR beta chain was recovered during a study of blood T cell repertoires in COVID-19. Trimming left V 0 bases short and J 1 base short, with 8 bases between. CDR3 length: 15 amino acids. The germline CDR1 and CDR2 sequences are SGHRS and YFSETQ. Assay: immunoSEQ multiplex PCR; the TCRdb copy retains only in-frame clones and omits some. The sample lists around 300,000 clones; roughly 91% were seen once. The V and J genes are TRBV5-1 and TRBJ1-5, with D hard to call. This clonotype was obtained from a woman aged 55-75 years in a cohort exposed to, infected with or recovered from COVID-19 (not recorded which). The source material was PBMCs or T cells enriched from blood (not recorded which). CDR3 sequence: CASSLEPRSNQPQHF. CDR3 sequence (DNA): TGCGCCAGCAGCTTGGAGCCCCGGAGCAATCAGCCCCAGCATTTT.